A single TCR beta chain is shown here with its context. Antigen: not known. Here immunoSEQ multiplex PCR was the method, and the copy in TCRdb shows in-frame clones only, minus some. The sample has about 53,000 clones; about four fifths are singletons. This entry is derived from a study of OX40 agonist ivuxolimab in advanced cancers. Study-level background: Patients undergoing dose escalation presented with hepatocellular carcinoma, melanoma, renal cell or head and neck cancer. Two patients with cutaneous melanoma and one with hepatocellular carcinoma, three in total, showed partial responses.

The CDR3 runs to 13 residues. The V and J ends lost 6 bases and 1 base, in that order; junction bases with no gene match: 6. The germline CDR1 and CDR2 sequences are SQVTM and ANQGSEA. Study-wide findings and caveats: Average numbers of expanded clones were greater in CD8+ T cells than in CD4+.

The receptor's source is an adult with an advanced solid tumor such as melanoma, head and neck, liver or kidney cancer. V is TRBV29-1 and J is TRBJ2-7; 7 bases are shared with TRBD1. Source: CD4+ or CD8+ T cells sorted from blood, taken in a trial of the OX40 agonist ivuxolimab. In DNA, the CDR3 is TGCAGCGTGCAGACAGGGTTTTCCTACGAGCAGTACTTC. It codes for CSVQTGFSYEQYF.